These 24 T cell receptor beta chains share one sample of origin, sequenced in a study of T cell repertoires in cytomegalovirus infection. Using its own MiXCR run on the reads, TCRdb lists one record per CDR3 protein. The table includes about 740,000 distinct CDR3 sequences, 35% to 45% detected once. Source material: PBMCs. These receptors all stem from a human donor in good health (CMV status not recorded). Some clones in this sample may be carry-over from other donors' samples.

This clonotype appeared a few times. The chain couples TRBV11-3 to TRBJ2-3, with D perhaps matching TRBD2 (6 bases). The CDR3 contains 16 residues. Trimming pared 1 base from V and 3 bases from J, leaving 14 bases between. CDR1 and CDR2 from the germline V gene are SGHNT and YENEEA. The chain's CDR3 is CASSLVTGAATDTQYF. CDR3 coding DNA: TGTGCCAGCAGCTTAGTTACGGGAGCGGCGACAGATACGCAGTATTTT.

The gene calls are TRBV24-1 and TRBJ2-3; D gene uncertain. This CDR3 spans 16 amino acids. CDR1 and CDR2 (germline): KGHDR, SFDVKD. Between the trimmed V and J ends, which lost 5 bases and 0 bases, there was a span of 14 bases. The DNA of the CDR3 is TGTGCCACCAGTGGAGTGGACGGGCCTAGCACAGATACGCAGTATTTT. This sequence encodes CATSGVDGPSTDTQYF.

V gene TRBV5-8 combines with J gene TRBJ2-2; D gene ambiguous. Germline CDR1 SGHTS, CDR2 YDEGEE. The V gene lost 4 bases and the J gene lost 11 bases, with 18 bases spanning the gap. The CDR3 length is 14 residues. CDR3 amino acids: CASSKGSPNAELFF. CDR3 in DNA: TGTGCCAGCAGCAAAGGGTCCCCTAATGCAGAGCTGTTTTTT.

This clonotype was seen once. A much bigger clone sits one base away, suggesting this may be a read error. The CDR3 DNA sequence: TGTGCCAGCAACCAAGGGCACGGGATACCCCTCGAGCAGTCCTTC. Protein: CASNQGHGIPLEQSF. The V gene is TRBV7-2, the J gene TRBJ2-7, with D maybe TRBD2 (5 bases). The CDR3 contains 15 residues. CDR1 is SGHTA, CDR2 FQGNSA, per germline.

The rearrangement joins TRBV18 to TRBJ1-1, with 8 bases aligning to TRBD1. Germline V gene data show CDR1 as KGHSH and CDR2 as LQKENI. This CDR3 is 15 amino acids long. The V gene end was trimmed by 3 bases and the J gene end by 5 bases; junction bases not matched to a gene: 8. The CDR3 is CASSPTGVKGTEAFF. The CDR3 region has the DNA TGTGCCAGCTCACCGACAGGGGTGAAAGGGACTGAAGCTTTCTTT. The entire variable domain, with the rest obtained from reference TRBV18 and TRBJ1-1, is as follows: NAGVMQNPRHLVRRRGQEARLRCSPMKGHSHVYWYRQLPEEGLKFMVYLQKENIIDESGMPKERFSAEFPKEGPSILRIQQVVRGDSAAYFCASSPTGVKGTEAFFGQGTRLTVV.

This clonotype was detected a few times. The chain has TRBV3-1 and TRBJ2-3; TRBD2 agrees at 8 bases. Germline V gene data show CDR1 as LGHDT and CDR2 as YNNKEL (reference sequence). J gave up 10 bases and V 6 bases, and 6 bases lay outside the gene matches. The CDR3 spans 12 residues. The CDR3: CASSPAGGPQYF. The CDR3 nucleotides read TGTGCCAGCAGTCCTGCGGGAGGACCGCAGTATTTT.

Concerning this clonotype: The conserved phenylalanine or tryptophan normally closing the CDR3 is absent here, so this likely arose from a read error. The limits of the CDR3 on the DNA are not certain, so only TCRdb's listed CDR3 is given. This chain links TRBV7-2 with TRBJ2-1; TRBD1, as called in the table, went unchecked against the DNA. Germline V CDR1 and CDR2: SGHTA, FQGNSA. The CDR3 totals 16 residues, both ends included. The CDR3 loop is CASSLAGAAAYNEQLL.

V gene TRBV7-2 combines with J gene TRBJ2-5; 7 nucleotides match TRBD2. V shed 7 bases, J shed 1 base, and the junction held 9 bases outside the gene matches. This CDR3 spans 15 amino acids. The germline V gene encodes CDR1 SGHTA and CDR2 FQGNSA. The CDR3 sequence: CASNRGASGQETQYF. The CDR3 DNA is TGTGCCAGCAACCGCGGTGCTAGCGGCCAAGAGACCCAGTACTTC.

This chain connects TRBV27 to TRBJ2-5; 10 bases agree with TRBD2. After removal of 0 bases from V and 3 bases from J, the junction contained 7 bases not matched to a gene. CDR3 length: 17 amino acids. Germline V gene data show CDR1 as MNHEY and CDR2 as SMNVEV (reference sequence). In DNA form, the CDR3 reads TGTGCCAGCAGTTTATCGCTAGCGGGGGCCCTTAAAGAGACCCAGTACTTC. Encoded protein: CASSLSLAGALKETQYF.

The gene calls are TRBV6-1 and TRBJ1-1; D not resolved. V was cut by 7 bases and J by 4 bases, with 25 bases left in between. In germline, CDR1 is MNHNS, CDR2 SASEGT. CDR3 length equals 17 residues. The CDR3 is CASIERSFRLGPTEAFF. The CDR3 DNA is TGTGCCAGCATCGAGCGGTCATTTAGGCTAGGACCCACTGAAGCTTTCTTT.

This clonotype has more than one count but fewer than ten. This chain uses TRBV6-1 with TRBJ2-7; the D is unclear. Germline assignment: CDR1 MNHNS and CDR2 SASEGT. V was pared by 6 bases and J by 7 bases, with 13 bases between. The CDR3 spans 12 residues. This CDR3 is CASSLPPVEQYF. The CDR3 nucleotides read TGTGCCAGCAGCCTCCCCCCAGTAGAGCAGTACTTC.

This clonotype was seen more than once but under ten times. The chain is built from TRBV19 and TRBJ1-5; a possible D gene is TRBD1 (5 bases). V lost 7 bases to trimming and J lost 4 bases, with 14 bases between them. CDR3 length: 14 residues. The germline gives CDR1 LNHDA, CDR2 SQIVND (reference sequence). The chain's CDR3 is CASTLEWGNQPQHF. Here the CDR3 DNA reads TGTGCCAGTACCCTGGAGTGGGGGAATCAGCCCCAGCATTTT.

This clonotype has more than one count but fewer than ten. A read error may account for a junction end that differs from germline. V usage is TRBV4-1 and J usage is TRBJ2-3; D is perhaps TRBD1 or TRBD2 (5 bases each). In germline, CDR1 is MGHRA, CDR2 YSYEKL. CDR3 length: 15 amino acids. CDR3 loop: CASSRTGAEGDTQYF. The CDR3 DNA reads as TGTGCCAGCAGCCGAACCGGGGCTGAGGGCGATACGCAGTATTTT.

The CDR3 coding sequence is TGTGCCAGCAGCCTAGAAGGGGGAGGGCCGCGGGATACGCAGTATTTT. Amino acids: CASSLEGGGPRDTQYF. The chain recombines TRBV9 with TRBJ2-3; tentatively, D is TRBD2 (7 bases). Germline V gives CDR1 SGDLS, CDR2 YYNGEE. This CDR3 comprises 16 residues. V was clipped by 4 bases and J by 6 bases, with 21 bases between them. Full variable domain (outside the CDR3, taken from reference TRBV9 and TRBJ2-3): DSGVTQTPKHLITATGQRVTLRCSPRSGDLSVYWYQQSLDQGLQFLIQYYNGEERAKGNILERFSAQQFPDLHSELNLSSLELGDSALYFCASSLEGGGPRDTQYFGPGTRLTVL.

This clonotype was recorded a few times. V usage is TRBV7-6 and J usage is TRBJ1-1; D is unresolved. The CDR3 loop spans 12 amino acids. Germline V CDR1 and CDR2: SGHVS, FNYEAQ. Trimming cost V 0 bases and J 11 bases, with 10 bases left between them. The CDR3 DNA sequence: TGTGCCAGCAGCTTAGCTCCAGAGGAGGCTTTCTTT. Translation: CASSLAPEEAFF.

This clonotype was counted between two and nine times. The chain combines TRBV5-1 with TRBJ2-1, with 9 bases lining up with TRBD2. Germline CDR1 reads SGHRS; CDR2 reads YFSETQ. Trimming took 4 bases from V and 7 from J; bases not matched to a gene: 12. CDR3 length: 16 amino acids. CDR3 amino acids: CASSRSGGPSPNEQFF. The CDR3 DNA is TGCGCCAGCAGCAGGAGCGGGGGGCCCAGTCCTAATGAGCAGTTCTTC.

This clonotype was detected only a few times. V is TRBV20-1 and J is TRBJ1-3; no firm D call. V dropped 7 bases and J dropped 0 bases, with 7 bases sitting between them. The CDR3 has 12 residues. Germline CDR1 is DFQATT and CDR2 is SNEGSKA (reference sequence). This chain's CDR3 is CSVRLSGNTIYF. The CDR3 bases are TGCAGTGTGCGCCTCTCTGGAAACACCATATATTTT.

The chain uses TRBV27 and TRBJ1-1; tentatively, D is TRBD1 (5 bases). The V end was cut by 7 bases, the J end by 1 base, with 13 bases between. This CDR3 contains 14 residues. Per the germline V gene, CDR1 is MNHEY and CDR2 is SMNVEV (reference sequence). The CDR3 here is CASISTATNTEAFF. As DNA, the CDR3 is TGTGCCAGCATTTCGACAGCGACGAACACTGAAGCTTTCTTT.

A few counts support this clonotype. The V and J genes are TRBV4-1 and TRBJ1-6; a weak D match, TRBD1 (5 bases). Germline values: CDR1 MGHRA, CDR2 YSYEKL. Trimming took 2 bases from V and 5 from J, leaving 7 bases between them. The CDR3 runs to 14 residues. CDR3 bases: TGCGCCAGCAGCCAACCAGGGAATAATTCACCCCTCCACTTT. Residues: CASSQPGNNSPLHF.

The chain recombines TRBV20-1 with TRBJ2-5; 13 bases match TRBD2. This CDR3 is 18 amino acids long. V gave up 6 bases and J gave up 0 bases; unmatched junction bases: 13. Germline CDR1 reads DFQATT; CDR2 reads SNEGSKA (reference sequence). In nucleotides, the CDR3 is TGCAGTGCCACCCGACTAGCGGGGGGCCGAGAAAACCAAGAGACCCAGTACTTC. It yields the protein CSATRLAGGRENQETQYF.

The chain is built from TRBV5-1 and TRBJ1-1; 9 bases line up with TRBD1. The CDR3 spans 15 residues. Germline CDR1 reads SGHRS; CDR2 reads YFSETQ. The ends lost 6 bases at V and 2 bases at J; junction bases unmatched: 8. The DNA of the CDR3 is TGCGCCAGCACCCGGACAGGGGAGGTAAACACTGAAGCTTTCTTT. It encodes CASTRTGEVNTEAFF.

This clonotype has just one count. This chain links TRBV28 with TRBJ1-4; possible D gene TRBD1, 5 bases. Germline V gene data show CDR1 as MDHEN and CDR2 as SYDVKM. CDR3 size: 15 residues. Deletions cut 7 bases from V and 0 bases from J, with 12 bases between. The CDR3 DNA reads TGTGCCAGCAATCGGGAGGGGTCAACTAATGAAAAACTGTTTTTT. Its protein product is CASNREGSTNEKLFF.

V gene TRBV7-3 combines with J gene TRBJ2-5; D is unclear. The CDR3 contains 14 residues. Germline V CDR1 and CDR2: SGHTA, FQGTGA. V shed 3 bases and J shed 0 bases, with 8 bases lying between them. CDR3 amino acids: CASSFHEYQETQYF. CDR3 sequence (DNA): TGTGCCAGCAGCTTTCACGAGTACCAAGAGACCCAGTACTTC. The variable domain in full, completed from reference TRBV7-3 and TRBJ2-5, reads GAGVSQTPSNKVTEKGKYVELRCDPISGHTALYWYRQSLGQGPEFLIYFQGTGAADDSGLPNDRFFAVRPEGSVSTLKIQRTERGDSAVYLCASSFHEYQETQYFGPGTRLLVL.

The chain has TRBV27 and TRBJ2-5; possible D gene TRBD2, 6 bases. Trimming cost V 5 bases and J 5 bases, with 21 bases left between them. In germline, CDR1 is MNHEY, CDR2 SMNVEV (reference sequence). This CDR3 is built from 16 residues. CDR3 sequence reads: CASSTGWLGRGETQYF. CDR3 coding DNA: TGTGCCAGCAGTACCGGGTGGTTGGGTCGGGGGGAGACCCAGTACTTC.